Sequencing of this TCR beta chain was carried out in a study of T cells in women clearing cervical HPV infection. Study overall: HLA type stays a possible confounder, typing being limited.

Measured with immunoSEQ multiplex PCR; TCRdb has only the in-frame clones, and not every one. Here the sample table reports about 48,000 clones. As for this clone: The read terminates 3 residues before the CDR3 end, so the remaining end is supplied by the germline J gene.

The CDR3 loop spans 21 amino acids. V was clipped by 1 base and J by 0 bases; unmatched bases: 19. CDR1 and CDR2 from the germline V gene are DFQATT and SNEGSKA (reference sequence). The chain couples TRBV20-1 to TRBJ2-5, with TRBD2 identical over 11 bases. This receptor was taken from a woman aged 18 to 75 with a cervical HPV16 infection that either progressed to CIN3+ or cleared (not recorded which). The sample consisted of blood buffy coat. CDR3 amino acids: CSARADAVTSGRRGYQETQYF. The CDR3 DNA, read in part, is TGCAGTGCTAGAGCCGACGCAGTCACTAGCGGGAGAAGGGGGTACCAAGAGACC.